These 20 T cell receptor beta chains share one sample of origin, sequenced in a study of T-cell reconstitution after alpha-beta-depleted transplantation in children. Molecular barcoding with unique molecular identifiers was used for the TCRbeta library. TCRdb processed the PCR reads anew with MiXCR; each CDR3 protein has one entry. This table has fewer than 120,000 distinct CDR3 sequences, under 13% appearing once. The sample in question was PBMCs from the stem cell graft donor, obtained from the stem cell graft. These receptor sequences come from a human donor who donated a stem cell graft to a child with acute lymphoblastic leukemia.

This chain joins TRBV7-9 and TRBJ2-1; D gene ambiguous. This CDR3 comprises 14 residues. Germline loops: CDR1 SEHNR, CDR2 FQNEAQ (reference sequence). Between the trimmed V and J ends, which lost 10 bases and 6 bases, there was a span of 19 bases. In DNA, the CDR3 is TGTGCCATCGGCTCCGGGCCCGCCTGCAATGAGCAGTTCTTC. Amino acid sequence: CAIGSGPACNEQFF.

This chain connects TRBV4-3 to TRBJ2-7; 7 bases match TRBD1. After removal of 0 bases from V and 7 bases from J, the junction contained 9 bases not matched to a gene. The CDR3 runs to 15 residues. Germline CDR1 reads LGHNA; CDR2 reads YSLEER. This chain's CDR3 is CASSQDMGTGEEQYF. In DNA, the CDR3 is TGCGCCAGCAGCCAAGATATGGGTACAGGGGAAGAGCAGTACTTC.

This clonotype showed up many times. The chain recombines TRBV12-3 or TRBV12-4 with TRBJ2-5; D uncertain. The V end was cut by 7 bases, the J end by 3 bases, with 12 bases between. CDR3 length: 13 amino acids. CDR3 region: CASTLLREETQYF. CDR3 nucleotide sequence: TGTGCCAGCACCCTGTTACGGGAAGAGACCCAGTACTTC.

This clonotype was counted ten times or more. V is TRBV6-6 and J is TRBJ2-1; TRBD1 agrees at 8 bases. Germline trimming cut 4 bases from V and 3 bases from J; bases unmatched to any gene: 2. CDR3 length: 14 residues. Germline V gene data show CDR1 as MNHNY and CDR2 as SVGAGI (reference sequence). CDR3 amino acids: CASSSGGGYNEQFF. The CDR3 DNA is TGTGCCAGCAGTTCAGGGGGCGGCTACAATGAGCAGTTCTTC.

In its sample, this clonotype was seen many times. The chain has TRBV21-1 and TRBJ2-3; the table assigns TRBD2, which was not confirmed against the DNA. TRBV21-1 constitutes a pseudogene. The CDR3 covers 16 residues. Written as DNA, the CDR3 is TGTGCCAGCAGCAAGAGTCCAGGGGAGGAAACAGATACGCAGTATTTT. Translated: CASSKSPGEETDTQYF.

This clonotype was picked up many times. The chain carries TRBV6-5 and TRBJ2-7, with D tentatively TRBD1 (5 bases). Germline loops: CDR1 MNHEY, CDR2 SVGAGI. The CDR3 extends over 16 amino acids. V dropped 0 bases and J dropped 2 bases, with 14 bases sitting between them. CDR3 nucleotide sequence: TGTGCCAGCAGTTACTCGACGTCGACAGCCCCCTACGAGCAGTACTTC. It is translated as CASSYSTSTAPYEQYF.

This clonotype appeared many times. The CDR3 reads CASSVGRVIGELFF. In DNA, the CDR3 is TGTGCCAGCAGCGTAGGCCGGGTTATCGGGGAGCTGTTTTTT. This chain links TRBV9 with TRBJ2-2; no definite D call. The germline V gene has CDR1 SGDLS and CDR2 YYNGEE. V was trimmed by 0 bases and J by 7 bases, leaving 10 bases between them. CDR3 length equals 14 residues.

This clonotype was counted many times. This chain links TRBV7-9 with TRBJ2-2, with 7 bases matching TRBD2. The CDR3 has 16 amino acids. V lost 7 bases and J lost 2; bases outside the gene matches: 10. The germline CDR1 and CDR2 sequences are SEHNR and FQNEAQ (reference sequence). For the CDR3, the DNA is TGTGCCAGCACTGGACTAGTGGGGGGAAACACCGGGGAGCTGTTTTTT. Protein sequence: CASTGLVGGNTGELFF.

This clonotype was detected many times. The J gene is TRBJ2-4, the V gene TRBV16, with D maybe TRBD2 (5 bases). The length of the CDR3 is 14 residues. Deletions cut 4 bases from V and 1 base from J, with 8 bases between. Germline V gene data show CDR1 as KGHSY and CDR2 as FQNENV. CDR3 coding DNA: TGTGCCAGCAGCCGTCCGGGGGCCAAAAACATTCAGTACTTC. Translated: CASSRPGAKNIQYF.

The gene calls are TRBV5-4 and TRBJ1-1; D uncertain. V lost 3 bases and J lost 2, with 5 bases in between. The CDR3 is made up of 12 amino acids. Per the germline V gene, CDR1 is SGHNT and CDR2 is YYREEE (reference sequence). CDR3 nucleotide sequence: TGTGCCAGCAGCTGGACCAACACTGAAGCTTTCTTT. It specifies CASSWTNTEAFF. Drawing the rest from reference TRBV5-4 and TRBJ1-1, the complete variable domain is ETGVTQSPTHLIKTRGQQVTLRCSSQSGHNTVSWYQQALGQGPQFIFQYYREEENGRGNFPPRFSGLQFPNYSSELNVNALELDDSALYLCASSWTNTEAFFGQGTRLTVV.

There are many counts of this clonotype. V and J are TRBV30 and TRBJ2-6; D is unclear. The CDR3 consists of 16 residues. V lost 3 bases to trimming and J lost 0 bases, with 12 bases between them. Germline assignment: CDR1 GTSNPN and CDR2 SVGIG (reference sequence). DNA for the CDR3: TGTGCCTGGAGGCGGCAGGTCCTCTCTGGGGCCAACGTCCTGACTTTC. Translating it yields CAWRRQVLSGANVLTF.

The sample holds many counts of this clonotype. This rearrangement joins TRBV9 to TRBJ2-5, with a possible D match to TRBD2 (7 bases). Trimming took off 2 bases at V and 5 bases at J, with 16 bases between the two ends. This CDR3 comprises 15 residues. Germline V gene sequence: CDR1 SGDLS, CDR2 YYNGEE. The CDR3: CASSVTGGLDETQYF. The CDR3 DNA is TGTGCCAGCAGCGTGACCGGGGGGCTTGACGAGACCCAGTACTTC.

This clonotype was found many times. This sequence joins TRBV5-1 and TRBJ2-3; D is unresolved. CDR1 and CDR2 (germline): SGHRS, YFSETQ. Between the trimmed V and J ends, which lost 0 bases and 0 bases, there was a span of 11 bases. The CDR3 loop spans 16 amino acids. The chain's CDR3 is CASSLEGRWSTDTQYF. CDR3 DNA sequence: TGCGCCAGCAGCTTGGAGGGCAGGTGGAGCACAGATACGCAGTATTTT.

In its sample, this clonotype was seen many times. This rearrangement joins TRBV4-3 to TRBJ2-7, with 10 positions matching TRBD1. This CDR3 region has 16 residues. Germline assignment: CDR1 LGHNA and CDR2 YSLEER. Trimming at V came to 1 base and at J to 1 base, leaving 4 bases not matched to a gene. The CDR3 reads CASSQAWTGGSYEQYF. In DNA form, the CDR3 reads TGCGCCAGCAGCCAAGCCTGGACAGGGGGTTCCTACGAGCAGTACTTC.

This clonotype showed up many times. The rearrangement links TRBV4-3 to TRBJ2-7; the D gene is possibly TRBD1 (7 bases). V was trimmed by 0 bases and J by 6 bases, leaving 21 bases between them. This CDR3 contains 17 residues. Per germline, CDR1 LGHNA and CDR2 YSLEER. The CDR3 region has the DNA TGCGCCAGCAGCCAAGATGGGGCGGAGGGGGCTATAGGCGAGCAGTACTTC. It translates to CASSQDGAEGAIGEQYF.

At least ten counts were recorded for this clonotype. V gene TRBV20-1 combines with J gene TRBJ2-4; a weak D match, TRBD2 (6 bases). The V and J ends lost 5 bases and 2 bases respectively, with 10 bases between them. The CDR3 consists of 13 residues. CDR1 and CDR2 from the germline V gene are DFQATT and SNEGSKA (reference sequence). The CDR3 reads CSADGSTKNIQYF. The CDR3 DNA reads TGCAGTGCTGACGGGAGTACCAAAAACATTCAGTACTTC.

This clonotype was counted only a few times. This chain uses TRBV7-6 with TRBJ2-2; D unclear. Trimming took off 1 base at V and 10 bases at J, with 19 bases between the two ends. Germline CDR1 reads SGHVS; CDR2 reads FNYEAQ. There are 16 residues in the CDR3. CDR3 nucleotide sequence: TGTGCCAGCAGCTTAGTTGCCAACGGCGGCGGATTGGAGCTGTTTTTT. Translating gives CASSLVANGGGLELFF.

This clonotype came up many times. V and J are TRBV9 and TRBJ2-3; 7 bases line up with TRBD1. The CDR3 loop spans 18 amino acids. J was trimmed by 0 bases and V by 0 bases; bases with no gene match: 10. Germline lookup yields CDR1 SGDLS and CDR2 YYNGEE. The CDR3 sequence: CASSVAYGGQPSTDTQYF. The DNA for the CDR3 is TGTGCCAGCAGCGTAGCGTATGGGGGACAGCCAAGCACAGATACGCAGTATTTT.

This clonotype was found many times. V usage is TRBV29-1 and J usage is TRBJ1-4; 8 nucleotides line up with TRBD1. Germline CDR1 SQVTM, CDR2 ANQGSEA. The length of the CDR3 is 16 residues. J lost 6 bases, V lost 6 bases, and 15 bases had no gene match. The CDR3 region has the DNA TGCAGCGTCGTAAATCACCTACAGGGGGGGCATGAAAAACTGTTTTTT. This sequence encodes CSVVNHLQGGHEKLFF.

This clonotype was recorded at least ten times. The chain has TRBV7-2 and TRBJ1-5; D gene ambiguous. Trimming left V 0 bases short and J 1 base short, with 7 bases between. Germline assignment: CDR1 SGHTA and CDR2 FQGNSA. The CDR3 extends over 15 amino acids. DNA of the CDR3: TGTGCCAGCAGCTTAGCGGGTAGGAGCAATCAGCCCCAGCATTTT. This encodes CASSLAGRSNQPQHF.